Listed below are T cell receptor beta chains from one sample, sequenced in a study of blood T cell repertoires in COVID-19. Repertoires were generated with immunoSEQ multiplex PCR, while TCRdb's copy carries only in-frame clones and drops some. The sample consists of 200,000 to 300,000 clones, roughly 86% of them appearing once. Sample: peripheral blood. Receptors originate from a man in his fifties with acute or convalescent COVID-19. The CDR3 runs from the conserved cysteine through the conserved F or W. D genes are given only for firm matches. Size is omitted from some rows. Given values are once, few, many or a class for expanded clones.

d_call,clone_size,j_call,v_call,cdr3_aa,cdr3_nt
-,-,TRBJ1-6,TRBV3-1/TRBV3-2,CASSQEASPLHF,TGTGCCAGCAGCCAAGAAGCTTCACCCCTCCACTTT
-,-,TRBJ1-2,TRBV29-1,CSAPGGRTSGYTF,TGCAGCGCACCCGGGGGACGGACGTCGGGCTACACCTTC
-,-,TRBJ2-7,TRBV6-5,CASSYSIQVKAEQYF,TGTGCCAGCAGCTACTCGATACAGGTCAAGGCCGAGCAGTACTTC
TRBD1,-,TRBJ2-7,TRBV7-3,CASSLTGGDEQYF,TGTGCCAGCAGCCTAACAGGGGGAGACGAGCAGTACTTC
TRBD1,-,TRBJ1-4,TRBV7-9,CASSLESGGWEKLFF,TGTGCCAGCAGCTTAGAGTCAGGGGGCTGGGAAAAACTGTTTTTT
-,-,TRBJ1-1,TRBV12-3/TRBV12-4,CASILGGTEAFF,TGTGCCAGCATCCTAGGTGGCACTGAAGCTTTCTTT
TRBD1,-,TRBJ1-6,TRBV18,CASSPGPQQGRNSPLHF,TGTGCCAGCTCACCGGGTCCACAACAGGGGAGGAATTCACCCCTCCACTTT
TRBD1,-,TRBJ1-3,TRBV9,CASTKTGAFSGNTIYF,TGTGCCAGCACTAAGACAGGGGCCTTCTCTGGAAACACCATATATTTT
-,-,TRBJ1-1,TRBV10-3,CAIKKAGVGTEAFF,TGTGCCATCAAAAAAGCAGGGGTCGGGACTGAAGCTTTCTTT
-,-,TRBJ1-3,TRBV6-5,CASSFSRASSGNTIYF,TGTGCCAGCAGTTTTAGCAGGGCCTCCTCTGGAAACACCATATATTTT
-,-,TRBJ1-2,TRBV2,CASSHTAAGEIDYGYTF,TGTGCCAGCAGCCACACCGCAGCAGGGGAAATCGACTATGGCTACACCTTC
TRBD1,-,TRBJ1-5,TRBV10-3,CAISELQGSNQPQHF,TGTGCCATCAGTGAGTTACAGGGGAGCAATCAGCCCCAGCATTTT
-,-,TRBJ1-6,TRBV6-5,CASRYREGNSPLHF,TGTGCCAGCAGGTACAGGGAGGGGAATTCACCCCTCCACTTT
-,once,TRBJ1-1,TRBV6-6,CASSSQANEAFF,TGTGCCAGCAGTTCACAGGCAAATGAAGCTTTCTTT
TRBD1,-,TRBJ1-1,TRBV10-2,CATTTGGTEAFF,TGCGCCACCACTACAGGGGGGACTGAAGCTTTCTTT
TRBD1,few,TRBJ1-5,TRBV7-8,CASSSEPGTGPHQPQHF,TGTGCCAGCAGCTCCGAACCCGGGACAGGGCCCCATCAGCCCCAGCATTTT
-,few,TRBJ2-7,TRBV18,CASSPPSRSYEQYF,TGTGCCAGCTCACCACCTAGCAGATCCTACGAGCAGTACTTC